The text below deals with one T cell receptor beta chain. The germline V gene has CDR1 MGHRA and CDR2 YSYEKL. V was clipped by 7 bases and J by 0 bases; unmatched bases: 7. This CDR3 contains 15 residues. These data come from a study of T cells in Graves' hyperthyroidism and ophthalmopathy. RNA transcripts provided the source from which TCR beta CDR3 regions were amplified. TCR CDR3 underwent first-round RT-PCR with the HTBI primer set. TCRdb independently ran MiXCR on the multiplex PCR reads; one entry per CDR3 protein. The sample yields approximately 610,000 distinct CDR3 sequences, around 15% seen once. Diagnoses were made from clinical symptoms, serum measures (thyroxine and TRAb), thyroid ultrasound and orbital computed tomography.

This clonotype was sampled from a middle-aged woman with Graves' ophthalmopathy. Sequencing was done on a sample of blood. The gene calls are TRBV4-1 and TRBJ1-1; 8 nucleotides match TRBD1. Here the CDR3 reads CASKGTGALNTEAFF. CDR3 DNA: TGCGCCAGCAAGGGGACAGGTGCTTTGAACACTGAAGCTTTCTTT.